The 11 T cell receptor beta chains given below trace back to one sample, sequenced in a study of T cells after yellow fever vaccination. TCRdb re-called the 5' RACE reads with MiXCR, one entry per CDR3 protein. Among 300,000 to 400,000 distinct CDR3 sequences listed, about 11% were seen once. The sequenced sample was CD4+ T cells sorted from PBMCs, obtained 45 days after the yellow fever booster vaccination. All receptors come from a man aged 18 to 35 who received the YFV17D yellow fever vaccine.

V is TRBV5-1 and J is TRBJ2-1, with TRBD2 identical over 8 bases. Germline CDR1 and CDR2: SGHRS and YFSETQ. The junction had 10 bases not matched to a gene; V was cut back by 5 bases and J by 6 bases. The CDR3 extends over 15 amino acids. CDR3 sequence (DNA): TGCGCCAGCAGAGGTCCGGGACTAGTTACCAATGAGCAGTTCTTC. The encoded protein is CASRGPGLVTNEQFF.

There are a few counts of this clonotype. The CDR3 DNA is TGTGCCACCAGTGACCCAGGAAGTAGTTTCGGCAATGAGCAGTTCTTC. Its protein product is CATSDPGSSFGNEQFF. This chain uses TRBV24-1 with TRBJ2-1; the D is unclear. This CDR3 comprises 16 residues. V gave up 4 bases and J gave up 6 bases, with 18 bases separating them. CDR1 and CDR2 (germline): KGHDR, SFDVKD.

The V call is TRBV7-8, the J call TRBJ2-3; tentatively, D is TRBD1 (6 bases). V was trimmed by 1 base and J by 5 bases, leaving 16 bases between them. The germline gives CDR1 SGHVS, CDR2 FQNEAQ. This CDR3 is 16 amino acids long. The CDR3 spells CASSLVGRAQGDTQYF. Here the CDR3 DNA reads TGTGCCAGCAGCTTAGTCGGTCGTGCACAGGGAGATACGCAGTATTTT.

This rearrangement joins TRBV6-5 to TRBJ1-2; 8 nucleotides agree with TRBD1. The J segment lost 0 bases and the V segment lost 5 bases, leaving 5 bases of the junction unmatched. This CDR3 comprises 15 residues. Germline V gene sequence: CDR1 MNHEY, CDR2 SVGAGI. The CDR3, as DNA: TGTGCCAGCAGTATCCAGGGGGCCTCTAACTATGGCTACACCTTC. This translates into CASSIQGASNYGYTF.

V gene TRBV7-7 combines with J gene TRBJ2-3; 7 bases are shared with TRBD2. V trimming: 2 bases; J trimming: 8 bases; junction bases outside the gene matches: 7. CDR1 and CDR2 from the germline V gene are SSHAT and FNYEAQ (reference sequence). This CDR3 comprises 14 residues. The CDR3 DNA follows: TGTGCCAGCAGCTTACAAGCGGGGTCCGGTACGCAGTATTTT. This encodes CASSLQAGSGTQYF.

This clonotype was picked up a small number of times. This sequence joins TRBV5-1 and TRBJ1-6; D unresolved. The CDR3 runs to 14 residues. Germline assignment: CDR1 SGHRS and CDR2 YFSETQ. Trimming left V 4 bases short and J 7 bases short, with 12 bases between. The CDR3 loop is CASSIRDLNSPLHF. In DNA form, the CDR3 reads TGCGCCAGCAGCATACGGGATCTAAATTCACCCCTCCACTTT.

The chain links TRBV24-1 to TRBJ1-5; tentative D call: TRBD1 (6 bases). The V gene's germline CDR1 is KGHDR and CDR2 SFDVKD. The CDR3 covers 14 residues. V lost 5 bases and J 6 bases, leaving 13 bases between the germline ends. The CDR3 spells CATSAGASGQPQHF. The CDR3 nucleotides are TGTGCCACCAGTGCGGGGGCGTCGGGTCAGCCCCAGCATTTT.

This clonotype came up a few times. The V gene is TRBV6-6, the J gene TRBJ1-4; a possible D gene is TRBD1 (6 bases). CDR3 length: 16 amino acids. V gave up 6 bases and J gave up 7 bases, with 21 bases separating them. The germline CDR1 and CDR2 sequences are MNHNY and SVGAGI (reference sequence). The CDR3 coding sequence is TGTGCCAGCAGAGATCATACAGGGTTTCGGAGTGAAAAACTGTTTTTT. It translates to CASRDHTGFRSEKLFF.

This clonotype was seen only a few times. The genes are TRBV11-3 and TRBJ2-3; D remains unclear. CDR1 is SGHNT, CDR2 YENEEA, per germline. Trimming removed 2 bases from V and 6 bases from J, with 6 bases in between. The CDR3 is 12 amino acids. The CDR3 region has the DNA TGTGCCAGCAGCTTAAATGGCGATACGCAGTATTTT. Protein product: CASSLNGDTQYF.

This chain uses TRBV2 with TRBJ2-2; D remains unclear. V lost 5 bases and J lost 4, with 11 bases in between. Germline CDR1 reads SNHLY; CDR2 reads FYNNEI. The CDR3 runs to 14 residues. The CDR3 bases are TGTGCCAGCAGTCGCTCAGTAGTCACCGGGGAGCTGTTTTTT. It encodes CASSRSVVTGELFF.

The rearrangement uses TRBV28 and TRBJ2-7; a weak D match, TRBD1 (5 bases). The CDR3 sequence is 14 residues long. V was pared by 7 bases and J by 0 bases, with 13 bases between. In germline, CDR1 is MDHEN, CDR2 SYDVKM. CDR3 in amino acids: CASNRQGSSYEQYV. For the CDR3, the DNA is TGTGCCAGCAATAGGCAGGGCAGCTCCTACGAGCAGTACGTC.